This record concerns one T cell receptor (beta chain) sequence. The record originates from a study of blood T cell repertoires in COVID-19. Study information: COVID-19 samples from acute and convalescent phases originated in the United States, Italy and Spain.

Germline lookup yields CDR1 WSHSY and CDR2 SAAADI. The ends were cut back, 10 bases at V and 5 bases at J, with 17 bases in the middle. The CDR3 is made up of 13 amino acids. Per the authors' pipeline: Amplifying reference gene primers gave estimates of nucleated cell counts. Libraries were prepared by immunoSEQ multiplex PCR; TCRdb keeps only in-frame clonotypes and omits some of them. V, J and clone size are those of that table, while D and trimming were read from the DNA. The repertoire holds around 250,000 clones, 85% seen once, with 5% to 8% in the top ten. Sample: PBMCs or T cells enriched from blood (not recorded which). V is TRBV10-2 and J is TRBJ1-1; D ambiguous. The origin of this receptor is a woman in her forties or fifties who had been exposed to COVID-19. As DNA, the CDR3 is TGCGCCACCACCTTATCACGAACAACTGAAGCTTTCTTT. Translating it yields CATTLSRTTEAFF.